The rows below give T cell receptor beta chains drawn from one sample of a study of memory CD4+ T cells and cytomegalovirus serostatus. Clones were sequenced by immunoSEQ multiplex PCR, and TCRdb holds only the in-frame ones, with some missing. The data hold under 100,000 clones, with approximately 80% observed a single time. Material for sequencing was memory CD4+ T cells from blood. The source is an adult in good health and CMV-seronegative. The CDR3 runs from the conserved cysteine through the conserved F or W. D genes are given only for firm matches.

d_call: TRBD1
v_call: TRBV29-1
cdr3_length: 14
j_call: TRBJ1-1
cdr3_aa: CSVGRQGSGSGAFF

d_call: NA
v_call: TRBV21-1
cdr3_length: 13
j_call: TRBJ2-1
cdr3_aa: CASSPEHYNEQFF

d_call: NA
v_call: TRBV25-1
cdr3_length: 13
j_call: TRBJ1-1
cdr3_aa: CASSPRGGSGAFF

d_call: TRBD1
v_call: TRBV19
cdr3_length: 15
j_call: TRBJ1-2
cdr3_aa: CASSTGQDGDYGYTF

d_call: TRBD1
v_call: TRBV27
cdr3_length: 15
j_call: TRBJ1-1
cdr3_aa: CASSRDRGRRTEAFF

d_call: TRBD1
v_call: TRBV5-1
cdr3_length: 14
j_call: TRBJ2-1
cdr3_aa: CASSLYRGNNEQFF

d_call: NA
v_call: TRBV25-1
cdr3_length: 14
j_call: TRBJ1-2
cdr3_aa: CASSADRRNYGYTF

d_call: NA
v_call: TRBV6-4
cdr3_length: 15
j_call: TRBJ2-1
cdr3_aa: CASSERQGSYNEQFF

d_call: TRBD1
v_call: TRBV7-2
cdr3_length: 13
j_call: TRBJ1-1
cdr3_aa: CASSTGGTTEAFF

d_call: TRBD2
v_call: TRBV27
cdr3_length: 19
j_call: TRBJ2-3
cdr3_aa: CASRLGLAGAKRHLNTQYF

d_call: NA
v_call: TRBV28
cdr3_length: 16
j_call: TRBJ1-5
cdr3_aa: CASSSFLPGLNQPQHF

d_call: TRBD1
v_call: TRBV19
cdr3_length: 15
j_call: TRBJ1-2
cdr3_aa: CASSAGTGASDGYTF

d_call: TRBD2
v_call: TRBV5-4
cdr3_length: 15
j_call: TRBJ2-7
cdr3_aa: CASSLWGGALSEQYF

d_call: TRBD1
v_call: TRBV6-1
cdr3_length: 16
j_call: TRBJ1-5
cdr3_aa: CASSEYGTAINQPQHF

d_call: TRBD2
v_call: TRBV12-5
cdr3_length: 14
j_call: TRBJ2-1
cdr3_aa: CASGAAGGDNEQFF

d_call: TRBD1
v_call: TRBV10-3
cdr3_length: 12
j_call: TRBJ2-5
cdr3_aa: CAAQTGAETQYF